The 6 T cell receptor beta chains presented below share a single source sample, sequenced in a study of cytomegalovirus exposure and HLA in healthy donors. The primer mix had 60 Vbeta and 13 Jbeta primers. Assay used: immunoSEQ multiplex PCR; TCRdb lists only in-frame clones, some missing. The table lists around 130,000 clones, around 67% of them singletons. Input material: PBMCs. The receptors derive from a woman aged 40-49 years in good health and CMV-seropositive.

The rearrangement joins TRBV7-9 to TRBJ1-4; 11 nucleotides line up with TRBD1. The CDR3 has 18 residues. Germline values: CDR1 SEHNR, CDR2 FQNEAQ (reference sequence). The trim removed 4 bases at V and 3 bases at J, leaving 10 bases unmatched. The CDR3 reads CASSSGQGAGLANEKLFF. CDR3 in DNA: TGTGCCAGCAGCTCAGGACAGGGGGCAGGTTTGGCTAATGAAAAACTGTTTTTT.

This chain links TRBV19 with TRBJ2-1; the match to TRBD2 covers 8 bases. The CDR3 extends over 13 amino acids. Germline V CDR1 and CDR2: LNHDA, SQIVND (reference sequence). V shed 4 bases and J 6 bases; nucleotides not matched to a gene: 2. The CDR3 loop reads CASSRTSLNEQFF. For the CDR3, the DNA is TGTGCCAGTAGTAGGACTAGCCTCAATGAGCAGTTCTTC.

The J gene is TRBJ2-1, the V gene TRBV2; perhaps TRBD2 as D (5 bases). V lost 4 bases and J 0 bases, leaving 10 bases between the germline ends. Per the germline V gene, CDR1 is SNHLY and CDR2 is FYNNEI. The CDR3 sequence is 15 residues long. The CDR3 here is CASSVTTLSYNEQFF. The CDR3 DNA reads as TGTGCCAGCAGTGTGACTACCCTCTCCTACAATGAGCAGTTCTTC.

The chain carries TRBV6-1 and TRBJ2-5, with 12 bases identical to TRBD1. Per the germline V gene, CDR1 is MNHNS and CDR2 is SASEGT. V lost 6 bases and J lost 5; bases outside the gene matches: 7. CDR3 size: 15 residues. As DNA, the CDR3 is TGTGCCAGCAGATCGGGACAGGGGGCTGGGGAGACCCAGTACTTC. This gives the protein CASRSGQGAGETQYF.

This clone was counted a single time. The V call is TRBV6-4, the J call TRBJ1-6; D is unresolved. Germline CDR1 MRHNA, CDR2 SNTAGT. The CDR3 totals 13 residues. V was shortened by 0 bases and J by 9 bases, with 6 bases between the two germline ends. In DNA form, the CDR3 reads TGTGCCAGCAGTGACTCCAGATCTTCACCCCTCCACTTT. The encoded protein is CASSDSRSSPLHF.

The chain carries TRBV7-9 and TRBJ2-2, with no clear D. From germline, CDR1 is SEHNR and CDR2 FQNEAQ (reference sequence). The CDR3 spans 14 residues. Deletions cut 3 bases from V and 1 base from J, with 6 bases between. The CDR3 nucleotides read TGTGCCAGCAGCTTGTCGGGGAACACCGGGGAGCTGTTTTTT. Protein sequence: CASSLSGNTGELFF.